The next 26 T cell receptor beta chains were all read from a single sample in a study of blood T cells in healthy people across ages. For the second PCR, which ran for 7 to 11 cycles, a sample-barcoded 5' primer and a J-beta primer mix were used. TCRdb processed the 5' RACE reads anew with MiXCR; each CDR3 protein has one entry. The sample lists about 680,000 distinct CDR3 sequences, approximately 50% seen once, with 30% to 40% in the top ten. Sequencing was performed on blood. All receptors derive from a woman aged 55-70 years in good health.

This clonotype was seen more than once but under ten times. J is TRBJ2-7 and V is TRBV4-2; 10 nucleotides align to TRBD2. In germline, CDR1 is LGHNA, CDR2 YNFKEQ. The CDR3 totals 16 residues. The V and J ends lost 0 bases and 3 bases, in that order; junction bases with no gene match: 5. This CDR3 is CASSQDGLAGVYEQYF. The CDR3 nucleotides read TGTGCCAGCAGCCAAGATGGGCTAGCGGGGGTCTACGAGCAGTACTTC.

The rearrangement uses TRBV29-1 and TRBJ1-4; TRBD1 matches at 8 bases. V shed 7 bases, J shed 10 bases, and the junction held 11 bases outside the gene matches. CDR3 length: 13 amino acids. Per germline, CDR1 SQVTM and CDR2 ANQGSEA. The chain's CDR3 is CSGRTGLEGKLFF. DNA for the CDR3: TGCAGCGGACGGACAGGGTTGGAGGGAAAACTGTTTTTT. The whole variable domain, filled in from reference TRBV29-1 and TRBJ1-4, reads SAVISQKPSRDICQRGTSLTIQCQVDSQVTMMFWYRQQPGQSLTLIATANQGSEATYESGFVIDKFPISRPNLTFSTLTVSNMSPEDSSIYLCSGRTGLEGKLFFGSGTQLSVL.

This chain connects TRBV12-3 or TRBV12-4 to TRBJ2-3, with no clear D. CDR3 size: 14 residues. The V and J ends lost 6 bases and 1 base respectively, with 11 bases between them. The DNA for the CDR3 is TGTGCCAGCAGACCCCCTCTAGGCACAGATACGCAGTATTTT. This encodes CASRPPLGTDTQYF.

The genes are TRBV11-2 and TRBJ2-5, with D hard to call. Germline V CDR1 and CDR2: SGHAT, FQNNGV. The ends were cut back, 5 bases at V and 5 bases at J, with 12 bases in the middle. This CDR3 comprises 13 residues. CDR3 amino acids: CASSRSPGETQYF. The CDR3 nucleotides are TGTGCCAGCAGCCGCTCCCCTGGGGAGACCCAGTACTTC.

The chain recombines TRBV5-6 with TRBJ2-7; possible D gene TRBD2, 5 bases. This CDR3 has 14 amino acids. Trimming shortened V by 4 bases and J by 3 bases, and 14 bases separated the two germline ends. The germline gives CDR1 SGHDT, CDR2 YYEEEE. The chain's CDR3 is CASSPAPGNYEQYF. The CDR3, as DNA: TGTGCCAGCAGCCCGGCGCCGGGGAACTACGAGCAGTACTTC.

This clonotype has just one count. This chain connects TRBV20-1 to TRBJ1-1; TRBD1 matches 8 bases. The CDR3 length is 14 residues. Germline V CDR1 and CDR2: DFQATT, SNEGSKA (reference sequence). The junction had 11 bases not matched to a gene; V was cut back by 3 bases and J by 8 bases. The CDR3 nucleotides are TGCAGTGCTAGGCCCCACAGGGGGACTAGGGAAGCTTTCTTT. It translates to CSARPHRGTREAFF.

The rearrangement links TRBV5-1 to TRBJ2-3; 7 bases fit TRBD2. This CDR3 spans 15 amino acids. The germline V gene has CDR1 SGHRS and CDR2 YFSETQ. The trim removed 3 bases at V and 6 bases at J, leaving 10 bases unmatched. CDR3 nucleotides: TGCGCCAGCAGCTCCGGACTAGTAGGCGGGGATACGCAGTATTTT. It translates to CASSSGLVGGDTQYF. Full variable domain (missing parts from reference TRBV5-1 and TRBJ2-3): KAGVTQTPRYLIKTRGQQVTLSCSPISGHRSVSWYQQTPGQGLQFLFEYFSETQRNKGNFPGRFSGRQFSNSRSEMNVSTLELGDSALYLCASSSGLVGGDTQYFGPGTRLTVL.

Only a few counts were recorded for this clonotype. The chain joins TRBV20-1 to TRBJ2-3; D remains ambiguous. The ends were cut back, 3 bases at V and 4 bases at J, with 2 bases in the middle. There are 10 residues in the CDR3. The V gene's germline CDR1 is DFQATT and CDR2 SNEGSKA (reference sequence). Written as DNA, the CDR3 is TGCAGTGCTAGTGCAGATACGCAGTATTTT. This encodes CSASADTQYF.

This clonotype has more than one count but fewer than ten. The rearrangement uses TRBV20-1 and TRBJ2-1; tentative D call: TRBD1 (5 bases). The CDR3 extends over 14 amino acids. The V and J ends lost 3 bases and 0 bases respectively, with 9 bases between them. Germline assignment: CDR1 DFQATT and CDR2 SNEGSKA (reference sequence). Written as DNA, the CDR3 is TGCAGTGCTAGCCAGGGTGGCTCCTACAATGAGCAGTTCTTC. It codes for CSASQGGSYNEQFF.

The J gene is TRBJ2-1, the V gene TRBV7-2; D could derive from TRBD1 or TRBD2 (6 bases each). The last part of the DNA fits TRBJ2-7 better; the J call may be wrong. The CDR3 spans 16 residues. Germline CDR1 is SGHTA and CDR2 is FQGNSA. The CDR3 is CASSLVGGSSYNEQYF. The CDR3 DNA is TGTGCCAGCAGCTTAGTCGGGGGCAGCTCCTACAATGAGCAGTACTTC.

This CDR3 is CASRETSGSGNEQFF. In DNA form, the CDR3 reads TGTGCCAGCAGGGAAACTAGCGGGAGTGGCAATGAGCAGTTCTTC. The chain recombines TRBV2 with TRBJ2-1, with 11 bases that match TRBD2. The V gene's germline CDR1 is SNHLY and CDR2 FYNNEI. The CDR3 consists of 15 residues. Trimming took 6 bases from V and 6 from J; bases not matched to a gene: 7.

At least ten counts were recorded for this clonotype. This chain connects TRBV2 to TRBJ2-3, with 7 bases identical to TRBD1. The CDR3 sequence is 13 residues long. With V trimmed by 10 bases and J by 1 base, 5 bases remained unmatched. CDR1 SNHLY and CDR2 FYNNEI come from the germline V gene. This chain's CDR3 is CATQGVGTDTQYF. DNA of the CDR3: TGTGCCACCCAGGGGGTCGGCACAGATACGCAGTATTTT.

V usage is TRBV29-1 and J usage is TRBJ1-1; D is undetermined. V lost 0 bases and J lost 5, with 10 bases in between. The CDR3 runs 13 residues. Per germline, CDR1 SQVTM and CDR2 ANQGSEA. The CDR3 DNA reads TGCAGCGTTGAAGATGGACGGATAACTGAAGCTTTCTTT. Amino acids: CSVEDGRITEAFF.

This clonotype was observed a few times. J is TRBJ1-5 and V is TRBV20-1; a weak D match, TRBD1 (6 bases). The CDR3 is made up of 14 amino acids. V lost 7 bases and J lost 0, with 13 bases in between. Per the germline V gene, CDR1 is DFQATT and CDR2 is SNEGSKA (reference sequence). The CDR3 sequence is CSVMRGLSNQPQHF. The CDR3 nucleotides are TGCAGTGTGATGCGGGGGCTTAGCAATCAGCCCCAGCATTTT.

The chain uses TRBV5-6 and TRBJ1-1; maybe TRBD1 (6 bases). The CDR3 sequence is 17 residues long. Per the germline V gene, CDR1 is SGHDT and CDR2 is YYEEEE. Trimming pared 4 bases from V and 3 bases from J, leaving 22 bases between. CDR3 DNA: TGTGCCAGCAGCCCCTACAGGGTTGGCGGATCGGACACTGAAGCTTTCTTT. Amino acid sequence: CASSPYRVGGSDTEAFF.

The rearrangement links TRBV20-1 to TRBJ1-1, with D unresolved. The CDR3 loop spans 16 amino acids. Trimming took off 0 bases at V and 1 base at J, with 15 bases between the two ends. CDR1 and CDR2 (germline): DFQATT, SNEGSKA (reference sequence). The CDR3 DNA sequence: TGCAGTGCTAGAGATCGACGCGGAGGCCAGAACACTGAAGCTTTCTTT. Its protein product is CSARDRRGGQNTEAFF.

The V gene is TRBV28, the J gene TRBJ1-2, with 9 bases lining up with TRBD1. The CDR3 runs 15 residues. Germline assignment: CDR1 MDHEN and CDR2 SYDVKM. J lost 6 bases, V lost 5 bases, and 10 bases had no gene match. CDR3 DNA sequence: TGTGCCAGCAGTGGCGCGACAGGGGGGTTCGATGGCTACACCTTC. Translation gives CASSGATGGFDGYTF.

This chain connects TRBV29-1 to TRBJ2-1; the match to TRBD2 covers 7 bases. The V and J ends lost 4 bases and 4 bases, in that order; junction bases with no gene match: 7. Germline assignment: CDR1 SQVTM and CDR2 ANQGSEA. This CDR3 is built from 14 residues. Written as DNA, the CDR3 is TGCAGCGTTGTGTCGGGGAGGGAGTACAATGAGCAGTTCTTC. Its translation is CSVVSGREYNEQFF.

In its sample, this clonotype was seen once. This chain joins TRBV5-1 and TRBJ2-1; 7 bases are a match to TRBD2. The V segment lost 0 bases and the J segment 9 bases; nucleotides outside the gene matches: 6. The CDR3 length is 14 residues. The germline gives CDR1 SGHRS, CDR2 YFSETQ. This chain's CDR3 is CASSLGTWGGEQFF. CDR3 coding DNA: TGCGCCAGCAGCTTGGGCACCTGGGGGGGTGAGCAGTTCTTC.

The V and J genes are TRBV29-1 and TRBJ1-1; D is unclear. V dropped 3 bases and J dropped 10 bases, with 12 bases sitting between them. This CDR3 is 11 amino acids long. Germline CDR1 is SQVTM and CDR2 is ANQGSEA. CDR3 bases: TGCAGCGTTGAGAAAAGGGTGAGAGCTTTCTTT. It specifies CSVEKRVRAFF. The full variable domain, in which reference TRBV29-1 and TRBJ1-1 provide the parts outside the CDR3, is SAVISQKPSRDICQRGTSLTIQCQVDSQVTMMFWYRQQPGQSLTLIATANQGSEATYESGFVIDKFPISRPNLTFSTLTVSNMSPEDSSIYLCSVEKRVRAFFGQGTRLTVV.

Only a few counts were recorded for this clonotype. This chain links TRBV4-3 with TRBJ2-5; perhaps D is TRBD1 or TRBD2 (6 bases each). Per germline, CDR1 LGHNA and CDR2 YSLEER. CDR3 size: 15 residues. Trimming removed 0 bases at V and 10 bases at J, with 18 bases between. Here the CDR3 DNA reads TGCGCCAGCAGCCAAGACACATCAGGGGACTTATTCCAGTACTTC. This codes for CASSQDTSGDLFQYF.

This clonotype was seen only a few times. CDR3 bases: TGTGCCAGCAGCTTCATGGGATCTAGCGGGAGGTACAATGAGCAGTTCTTC. Its translation: CASSFMGSSGRYNEQFF. The chain joins TRBV7-2 to TRBJ2-1; 11 bases align to TRBD2. J lost 4 bases, V lost 3 bases, and 8 bases had no gene match. CDR1 and CDR2 from the germline V gene are SGHTA and FQGNSA. CDR3 length equals 17 residues.

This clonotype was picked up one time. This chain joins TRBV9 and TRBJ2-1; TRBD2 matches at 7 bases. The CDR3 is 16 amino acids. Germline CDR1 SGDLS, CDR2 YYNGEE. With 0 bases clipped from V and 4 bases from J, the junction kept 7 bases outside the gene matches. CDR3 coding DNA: TGTGCCAGCAGCGTAGGGGCGGGAGATGCTTACAATGAGCAGTTCTTC. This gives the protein CASSVGAGDAYNEQFF.

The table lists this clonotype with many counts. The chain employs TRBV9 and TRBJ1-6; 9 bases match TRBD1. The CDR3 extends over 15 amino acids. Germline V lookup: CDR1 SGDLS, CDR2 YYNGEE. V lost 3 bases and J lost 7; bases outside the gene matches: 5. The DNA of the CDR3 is TGTGCCAGCAGCGGACTGGGACAGGGAAATTCACCCCTCCACTTT. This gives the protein CASSGLGQGNSPLHF.

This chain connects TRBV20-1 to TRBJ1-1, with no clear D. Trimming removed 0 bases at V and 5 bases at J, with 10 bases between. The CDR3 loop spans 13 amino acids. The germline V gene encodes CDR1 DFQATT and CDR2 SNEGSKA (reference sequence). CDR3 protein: CSARDLPETEAFF. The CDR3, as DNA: TGCAGTGCTAGAGATCTCCCGGAAACTGAAGCTTTCTTT.

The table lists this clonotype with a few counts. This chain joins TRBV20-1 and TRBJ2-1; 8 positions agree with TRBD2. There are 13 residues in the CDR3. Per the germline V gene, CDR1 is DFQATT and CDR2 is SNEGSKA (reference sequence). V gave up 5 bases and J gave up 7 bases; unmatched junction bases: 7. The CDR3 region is CSAPTTSANEQFF. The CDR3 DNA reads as TGCAGTGCTCCTACGACTAGCGCGAATGAGCAGTTCTTC.